This entry lists 28 T cell receptor beta chains sequenced from one sample in a study of blood T cell repertoires in COVID-19. Sequencing used immunoSEQ multiplex PCR; TCRdb keeps in-frame clones, though not all of them. The sample consists of approximately 300,000 clones, 70% to 90% of them appearing once. What was sequenced was PBMCs or T cells enriched from blood (not recorded which). These receptors were obtained from a man aged 25-45 years who had recovered from COVID-19.

V and J are TRBV2 and TRBJ1-6, with 9 bases fitting TRBD1. The CDR3 covers 15 residues. Germline CDR1 is SNHLY and CDR2 is FYNNEI. Losses at the gene ends were 6 bases for V and 8 bases for J; bases not matched to a gene: 8. CDR3 nucleotide sequence: TGTGCCAGCAGCCTAACGGGGACAGGGTATTCACCCCTCCACTTT. Encoded protein: CASSLTGTGYSPLHF.

The chain carries TRBV6-5 and TRBJ2-7, with D tentatively TRBD2 (5 bases). V shed 2 bases and J shed 0 bases, with 8 bases lying between them. The germline CDR1 and CDR2 sequences are MNHEY and SVGAGI. The CDR3 length is 14 residues. The CDR3 sequence is CASSYAGDSYEQYF. The CDR3 region has the DNA TGTGCCAGCAGTTACGCCGGGGACTCCTACGAGCAGTACTTC.

The chain has TRBV27 and TRBJ2-3; TRBD1 matches at 7 bases. There are 16 residues in the CDR3. Germline V gene sequence: CDR1 MNHEY, CDR2 SMNVEV (reference sequence). Germline trimming cut 5 bases from V and 3 bases from J; bases unmatched to any gene: 11. Here the CDR3 reads CASSPQQGPPTDTQYF. The CDR3, as DNA: TGTGCCAGCAGTCCACAACAGGGGCCACCTACAGATACGCAGTATTTT.

V and J are TRBV24-1 and TRBJ2-7; 7 bases are a match to TRBD2. This CDR3 has 16 amino acids. Trimming removed 5 bases from V and 1 base from J; junction bases left unmatched: 10. CDR1 is KGHDR and CDR2 is SFDVKD in the germline V gene. CDR3 DNA: TGTGCCACCAGTGCCGCTGGGGCGGGGGAGTCCTACGAGCAGTACTTC. Its protein is CATSAAGAGESYEQYF.

This chain links TRBV6-1 with TRBJ2-7, with TRBD2 as a possible D gene (7 bases). V was shortened by 1 base and J by 12 bases, with 25 bases between the two germline ends. This CDR3 region has 16 residues. From germline, CDR1 is MNHNS and CDR2 SASEGT. This chain's CDR3 is CASSEEGGGQATRRYF. DNA of the CDR3: TGTGCCAGCAGTGAAGAGGGGGGGGGCCAGGCCACCCGGCGGTACTTC.

The V call is TRBV3-1 (or the pseudogene TRBV3-2), the J call TRBJ2-3; 12 nucleotides line up with TRBD2. The CDR3 runs to 18 residues. Germline V gene data show CDR1 as LGHDT and CDR2 as YNNKEL (reference sequence). The J segment lost 6 bases and the V segment lost 5 bases, leaving 15 bases of the junction unmatched. CDR3 protein: CASSFRTSGASEGDTQYF. The CDR3 DNA reads as TGTGCCAGCAGCTTTAGGACTAGCGGGGCATCCGAGGGGGATACGCAGTATTTT.

This clone has a single count. J is TRBJ2-7 and V is TRBV29-1; 8 bases are a match to TRBD2. CDR3 length equals 13 residues. J was trimmed by 3 bases and V by 7 bases; bases with no gene match: 8. Germline V gives CDR1 SQVTM, CDR2 ANQGSEA. For the CDR3, the DNA is TGCAGCGGTCGGCGTAGCGGGAACTACGAGCAGTACTTC. Translating gives CSGRRSGNYEQYF.

The chain couples TRBV9 to TRBJ1-2, with 8 bases fitting TRBD1. Germline V gene lookup returns CDR1 SGDLS and CDR2 YYNGEE. V trimming: 4 bases; J trimming: 3 bases; junction bases outside the gene matches: 11. CDR3 size: 16 residues. CDR3 sequence: CASSPQDRASYYGYTF. In DNA, the CDR3 is TGTGCCAGCAGCCCCCAGGACAGGGCATCATACTATGGCTACACCTTC.

This chain connects TRBV3-1 (or the pseudogene TRBV3-2) to TRBJ1-3, with D possibly being TRBD1 (6 bases). CDR3 length: 16 residues. Trimming removed 4 bases from V and 4 bases from J, with 17 bases in between. Germline V gene sequence: CDR1 LGHDT, CDR2 YNNKEL (reference sequence). The CDR3 nucleotides read TGTGCCAGCAGCCTGCCCGGGGGGGCCTCAGGAAACACCATATATTTT. This sequence encodes CASSLPGGASGNTIYF.

This clone was counted only a few times. The chain recombines TRBV4-1 with TRBJ1-5; D not certain. V lost 6 bases and J 2 bases, leaving 17 bases between the germline ends. In germline, CDR1 is MGHRA, CDR2 YSYEKL. This CDR3 is 16 amino acids long. In nucleotides, the CDR3 is TGCGCCAGCAGTCTCGCGGTCCCGGTGGGCAATCAGCCCCAGCATTTT. Residues: CASSLAVPVGNQPQHF.

The V and J genes are TRBV11-1 and TRBJ2-7, with 9 bases that match TRBD1. This CDR3 comprises 15 residues. CDR1 SGHAT and CDR2 FQDESV come from the germline V gene (reference sequence). V dropped 5 bases and J dropped 2; count of bases not matched to a gene: 7. CDR3 sequence: CASSRGQGSTYEQYF. In DNA form, the CDR3 reads TGTGCCAGCAGCCGCGGACAGGGGTCCACCTACGAGCAGTACTTC. Using reference TRBV11-1 and TRBJ2-7 for the parts outside the CDR3, the full variable domain is EAEVAQSPRYKITEKSQAVAFWCDPISGHATLYWYRQILGQGPELLVQFQDESVVDDSQLPKDRFSAERLKGVDSTLKIQPAELGDSAMYLCASSRGQGSTYEQYFGPGTRLTVT.

J is TRBJ2-3 and V is TRBV19; 10 bases align to TRBD2. The germline V gene has CDR1 LNHDA and CDR2 SQIVND (reference sequence). CDR3 length: 15 amino acids. Losses at the gene ends were 3 bases for V and 3 bases for J; bases not matched to a gene: 3. CDR3 residues: CASSIPTSGTDTQYF. In DNA form, the CDR3 reads TGTGCCAGTAGTATTCCGACTAGCGGGACAGATACGCAGTATTTT.

The CDR3 coding sequence is TGTGCCAGCAGCCTTTTAGGGGCAGATAATTCACCCCTCCACTTT. As protein: CASSLLGADNSPLHF. V and J are TRBV14 and TRBJ1-6; D might be TRBD1 (5 bases). V was shortened by 4 bases and J by 5 bases, with 12 bases between the two germline ends. Germline CDR1 SGHDN, CDR2 FVKESK. This CDR3 has 15 amino acids.

J is TRBJ2-7 and V is TRBV7-2, with D possibly being TRBD2 (6 bases). This CDR3 has 13 amino acids. V lost 5 bases and J 3 bases, leaving 11 bases between the germline ends. Germline V gene sequence: CDR1 SGHTA, CDR2 FQGNSA. The CDR3 sequence is CASSPPGVYEQYF. The CDR3 DNA reads as TGTGCCAGCAGCCCCCCGGGGGTCTACGAGCAGTACTTC.

This clone was counted between two and nine times. Other DNA sequences of this sample code for an identical CDR3. The chain carries TRBV19 and TRBJ2-7; 8 bases match TRBD1. The trim removed 4 bases at V and 3 bases at J, leaving 5 bases unmatched. This CDR3 has 14 amino acids. Germline CDR1 LNHDA, CDR2 SQIVND (reference sequence). The CDR3 DNA sequence: TGTGCCAGTAGTACCGGGACAGGAGGCTACGAGCAGTACTTC. Residues: CASSTGTGGYEQYF.

The chain combines TRBV5-1 with TRBJ2-7; 8 bases map to TRBD1. Trimming at V came to 4 bases and at J to 5 bases, leaving 8 bases not matched to a gene. The length of the CDR3 is 14 residues. CDR1 and CDR2 (germline): SGHRS, YFSETQ. The CDR3 DNA follows: TGCGCCAGCAGCGTTCGGACAGGGTTGGACGAGCAGTACTTC. Protein: CASSVRTGLDEQYF.

The chain is built from TRBV6-4 and TRBJ1-2; a weak D match, TRBD1 (6 bases). The germline V gene encodes CDR1 MRHNA and CDR2 SNTAGT. V was trimmed by 5 bases and J by 4 bases, leaving 11 bases between them. The length of the CDR3 is 13 residues. CDR3 sequence reads: CASSYRVGYGYTF. DNA of the CDR3: TGTGCCAGCAGTTACAGGGTTGGCTATGGCTACACCTTC.

This clone has a count of ten or more. The gene calls are TRBV14 and TRBJ2-2; D not resolved. The CDR3 extends over 15 amino acids. V lost 4 bases and J 5 bases, leaving 14 bases between the germline ends. Germline CDR1 SGHDN, CDR2 FVKESK. The CDR3 spells CASSPDGFRTGELFF. DNA of the CDR3: TGTGCCAGCAGCCCCGACGGGTTCCGGACCGGGGAGCTGTTTTTT.

J is TRBJ2-7 and V is TRBV9, with D possibly matching TRBD1 (5 bases). This CDR3 region has 16 residues. Germline lookup yields CDR1 SGDLS and CDR2 YYNGEE. V gave up 2 bases and J gave up 2 bases, with 17 bases separating them. The CDR3 reads CASSVGALGGAYEQYF. The CDR3 DNA follows: TGTGCCAGCAGCGTTGGGGCCCTCGGTGGGGCCTACGAGCAGTACTTC.

DNA for the CDR3: TGCGCCAGCAGCTCCGCTTCGGTCGTCTCTGGAAACACCATATATTTT. This gives the protein CASSSASVVSGNTIYF. The chain uses TRBV5-1 and TRBJ1-3; no definite D call. Between the trimmed V and J ends, which lost 3 bases and 0 bases, there was a span of 13 bases. Per germline, CDR1 SGHRS and CDR2 YFSETQ. The CDR3 has 16 residues.

V usage is TRBV7-9 and J usage is TRBJ2-7; a possible D gene is TRBD2 (6 bases). The ends were cut back, 5 bases at V and 2 bases at J, with 13 bases in the middle. From germline, CDR1 is SEHNR and CDR2 FQNEAQ (reference sequence). This CDR3 is 14 amino acids long. The CDR3: CASSPGTLPYEQYF. In DNA, the CDR3 is TGTGCCAGCAGCCCCGGGACTCTACCCTACGAGCAGTACTTC.

V gene TRBV7-2 combines with J gene TRBJ2-7; D gene uncertain. CDR1 SGHTA and CDR2 FQGNSA come from the germline V gene. With 1 base removed from V and 3 bases from J, the gap between germline ends came to 13 bases. CDR3 length: 15 amino acids. The CDR3 sequence: CASSLVTHSFYEQYF. For the CDR3, the DNA is TGTGCCAGCAGCTTAGTGACCCACAGCTTCTACGAGCAGTACTTC. The full variable domain, in which reference TRBV7-2 and TRBJ2-7 provide the parts outside the CDR3, is GAGVSQSPSNKVTEKGKDVELRCDPISGHTALYWYRQSLGQGLEFLIYFQGNSAPDKSGLPSDRFSAERTGGSVSTLTIQRTQQEDSAVYLCASSLVTHSFYEQYFGPGTRLTVT.

This rearrangement joins TRBV6-6 to TRBJ1-5; 10 positions agree with TRBD1. This CDR3 is 16 amino acids long. Looked up from germline, CDR1 is MNHNY and CDR2 is SVGAGI (reference sequence). V trimming: 8 bases; J trimming: 2 bases; junction bases outside the gene matches: 9. The CDR3 nucleotides read TGTGCCAGCGGGGACGGGACAGGGGTTGGCAATCAGCCCCAGCATTTT. Translation gives CASGDGTGVGNQPQHF.

The table lists this clone with a few counts. The CDR3 nucleotides are TGTGCCTGGATGAAGACAGGGGGCAAATACGAGCAGTACTTC. Translating it yields CAWMKTGGKYEQYF. The gene calls are TRBV30 and TRBJ2-7, with 10 bases lining up with TRBD1. The CDR3 contains 14 residues. CDR1 is GTSNPN, CDR2 SVGIG, per germline (reference sequence). The ends lost 4 bases at V and 4 bases at J; junction bases unmatched: 7.

A single count supports this clone. The chain carries TRBV19 and TRBJ1-4; D is undetermined. The V end was cut by 6 bases, the J end by 5 bases, with 19 bases between. CDR3 length: 16 amino acids. Germline CDR1 is LNHDA and CDR2 is SQIVND (reference sequence). The CDR3 sequence: CASSTKSTEANEKLFF. CDR3 coding DNA: TGTGCCAGTAGCACTAAATCGACTGAGGCGAATGAAAAACTGTTTTTT. The full variable domain, its missing parts supplied by reference TRBV19 and TRBJ1-4, is DGGITQSPKYLFRKEGQNVTLSCEQNLNHDAMYWYRQDPGQGLRLIYYSQIVNDFQKGDIAEGYSVSREKKESFPLTVTSAQKNPTAFYLCASSTKSTEANEKLFFGSGTQLSVL.

The chain combines TRBV11-3 with TRBJ2-3; TRBD2 aligns across 8 bases. Trimming removed 5 bases from V and 3 bases from J; junction bases left unmatched: 4. Germline V lookup: CDR1 SGHNT, CDR2 YENEEA. CDR3 length: 14 amino acids. Here the CDR3 reads CASSRGGTTDTQYF. In nucleotides, the CDR3 is TGTGCCAGCAGCCGCGGGGGGACGACAGATACGCAGTATTTT.

V usage is TRBV6-1 and J usage is TRBJ1-4; 9 bases are shared with TRBD1. CDR1 MNHNS and CDR2 SASEGT come from the germline V gene. Unmatched junction bases numbered 2, after V lost 3 bases and J lost 6 bases. The CDR3 spans 14 residues. As DNA, the CDR3 is TGTGCCAGCAGTGAGACAGGGGGTTATGAAAAACTGTTTTTT. It translates to CASSETGGYEKLFF.

The chain is built from TRBV7-9 and TRBJ2-7; 7 bases map to TRBD2. The J segment lost 1 base and the V segment lost 5 bases, leaving 11 bases of the junction unmatched. From germline, CDR1 is SEHNR and CDR2 FQNEAQ (reference sequence). The length of the CDR3 is 16 residues. The CDR3: CASSRSAGVPSYEQYF. CDR3 in DNA: TGTGCCAGCAGCAGATCGGCGGGGGTCCCTTCCTACGAGCAGTACTTC.